This TCR beta chain was recovered during a study of cytomegalovirus exposure and HLA in healthy donors. Points from the study as a whole: The study found most TCR sequences rare, yet found some public TCRs in many donors.

Unrecorded immune exposure was likely among donors, who were nominally healthy when sampled. Trimming removed 8 bases from V and 6 bases from J, with 19 bases in between. The CDR3 totals 14 residues. Germline V gives CDR1 MNHEY, CDR2 SMNVEV (reference sequence). The PCR employed 60 Vbeta primers together with 13 Jbeta primers. Clones were read by immunoSEQ multiplex PCR, and TCRdb kept only the in-frame ones, dropping some. This table has around 190,000 clones, roughly 85% appearing once. Concerning this clone itself: Its target is not known.

The chain uses TRBV27 and TRBJ1-1, with D possibly matching TRBD1 (5 bases). The receptor's source is a woman between 25 and 40 years old in good health and CMV-seropositive. Material for sequencing was PBMCs. In DNA form, the CDR3 reads TGTGCCAGCGGTGAACCCGGGAGGGGCCCTGAAGCTTTCTTT. Protein: CASGEPGRGPEAFF.